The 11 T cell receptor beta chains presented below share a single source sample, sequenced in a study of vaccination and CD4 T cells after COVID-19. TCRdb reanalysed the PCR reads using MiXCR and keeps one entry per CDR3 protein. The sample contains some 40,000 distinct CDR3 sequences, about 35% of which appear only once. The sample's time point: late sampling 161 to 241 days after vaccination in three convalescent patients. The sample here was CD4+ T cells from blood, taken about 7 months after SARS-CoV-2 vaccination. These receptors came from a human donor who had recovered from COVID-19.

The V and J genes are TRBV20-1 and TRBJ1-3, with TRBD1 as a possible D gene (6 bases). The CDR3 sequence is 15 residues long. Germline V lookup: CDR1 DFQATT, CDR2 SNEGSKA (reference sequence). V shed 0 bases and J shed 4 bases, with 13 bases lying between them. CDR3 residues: CSARDPRGSGNTIYF. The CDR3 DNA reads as TGCAGTGCTAGAGACCCCAGGGGCAGCGGAAACACCATATATTTT.

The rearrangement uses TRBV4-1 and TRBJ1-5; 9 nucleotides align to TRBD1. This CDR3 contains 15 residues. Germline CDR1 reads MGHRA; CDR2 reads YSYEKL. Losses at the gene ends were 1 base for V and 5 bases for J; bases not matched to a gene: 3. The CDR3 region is CASSQVDRGDQPQHF. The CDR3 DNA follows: TGCGCCAGCAGCCAAGTGGACAGGGGTGATCAGCCCCAGCATTTT.

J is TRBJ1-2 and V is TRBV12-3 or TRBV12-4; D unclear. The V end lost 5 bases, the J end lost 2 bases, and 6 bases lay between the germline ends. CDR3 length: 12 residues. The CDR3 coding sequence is TGTGCCAGCAGTGTCCGAAACTATGGCTACACCTTC. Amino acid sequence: CASSVRNYGYTF.

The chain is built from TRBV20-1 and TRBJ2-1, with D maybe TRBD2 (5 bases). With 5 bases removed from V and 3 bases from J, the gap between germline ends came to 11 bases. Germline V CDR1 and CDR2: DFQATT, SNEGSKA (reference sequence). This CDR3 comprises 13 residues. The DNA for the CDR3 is TGCAGTGCTCCTATGACTAACTACAATGAGCAGTTCTTC. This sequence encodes CSAPMTNYNEQFF.

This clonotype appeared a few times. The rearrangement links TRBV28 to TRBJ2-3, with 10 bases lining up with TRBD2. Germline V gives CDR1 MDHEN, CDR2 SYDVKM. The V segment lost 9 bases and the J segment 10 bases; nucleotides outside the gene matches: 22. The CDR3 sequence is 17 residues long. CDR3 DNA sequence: TGTGCCAGTACTGCTTTGGGGACGACTAGCGGGCTATCGGCGCAGTATTTT. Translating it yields CASTALGTTSGLSAQYF.

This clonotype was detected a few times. CDR3 nucleotides: TGCGCCAGCAGCTTGGCGGGACGGGATACGCAGTATTTT. Amino acid sequence: CASSLAGRDTQYF. This sequence joins TRBV5-1 and TRBJ2-3; D tentatively fits TRBD1 or TRBD2 (5 bases each). The length of the CDR3 is 13 residues. The germline CDR1 and CDR2 sequences are SGHRS and YFSETQ. The V end lost 0 bases, the J end lost 6 bases, and 8 bases lay between the germline ends.

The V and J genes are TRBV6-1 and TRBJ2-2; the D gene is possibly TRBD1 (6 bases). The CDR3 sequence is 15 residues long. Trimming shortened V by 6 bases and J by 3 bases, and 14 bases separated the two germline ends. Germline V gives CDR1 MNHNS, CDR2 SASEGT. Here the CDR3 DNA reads TGTGCCAGCAGGGGGTGGCAGGGGTACACCGGGGAGCTGTTTTTT. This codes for CASRGWQGYTGELFF.

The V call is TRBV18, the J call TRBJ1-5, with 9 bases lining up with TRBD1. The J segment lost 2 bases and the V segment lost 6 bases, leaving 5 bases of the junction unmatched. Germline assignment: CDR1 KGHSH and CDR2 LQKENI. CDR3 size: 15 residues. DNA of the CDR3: TGTGCCAGCTCCAAACAGGGGGCTGGCAATCAGCCCCAGCATTTT. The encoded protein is CASSKQGAGNQPQHF.

The CDR3 DNA is TGTGCCAGCAGCTCCGAAGAGACCTACGAGCAGTACTTC. It specifies CASSSEETYEQYF. The chain recombines TRBV5-4 with TRBJ2-7; D gene ambiguous. The CDR3 covers 13 residues. Germline V gene sequence: CDR1 SGHNT, CDR2 YYREEE (reference sequence). Trimming removed 3 bases at V and 2 bases at J, with 9 bases between. The whole variable domain, remainder taken from reference TRBV5-4 and TRBJ2-7, is ETGVTQSPTHLIKTRGQQVTLRCSSQSGHNTVSWYQQALGQGPQFIFQYYREEENGRGNFPPRFSGLQFPNYSSELNVNALELDDSALYLCASSSEETYEQYFGPGTRLTVT.

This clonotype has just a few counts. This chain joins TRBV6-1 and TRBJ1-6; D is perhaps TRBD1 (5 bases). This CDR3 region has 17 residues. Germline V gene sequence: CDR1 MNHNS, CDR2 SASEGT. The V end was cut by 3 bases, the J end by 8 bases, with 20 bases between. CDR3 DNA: TGTGCCAGCAGTGAGAATGCGGGGGTAGGTGGGGATTCACCCCTCCACTTT. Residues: CASSENAGVGGDSPLHF.

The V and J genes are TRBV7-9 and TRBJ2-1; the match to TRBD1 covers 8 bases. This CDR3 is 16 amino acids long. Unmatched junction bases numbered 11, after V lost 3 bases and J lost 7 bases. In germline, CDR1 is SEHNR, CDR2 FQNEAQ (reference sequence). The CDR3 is CASSLGGTGGRNEQFF. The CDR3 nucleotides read TGTGCCAGCAGCTTGGGTGGGACAGGTGGCCGAAATGAGCAGTTCTTC.